Following are 26 T cell receptor beta chains from one sample sequenced in a study of cytomegalovirus exposure and HLA in healthy donors (dated by TCRdb to about 2017). Library generation was performed with the immunoSEQ multiplex PCR assay. The multiplex PCR relied on a mix of 60 forward primers for TCR Vbeta segments and 13 reverse primers for TCR Jbeta segments. TCRdb took over this immuneACCESS table, retaining in-frame rearrangements with V and J assigned. Such tables are incomplete; in checked studies, under half of the missing clones stem from an unresolved V gene, and the remainder is unexplained. Present in this sample are 97,000 or so clones, about a tenth of which were seen just once. Of the sample, 4.5% to 6.5% falls within the top ten clones. The material sequenced was PBMCs. The receptor source for this set is a man aged 45-60 years in good health and CMV-seropositive.

The chain links TRBV2 to TRBJ2-1; TRBD2 agrees at 10 bases. Germline V gene sequence: CDR1 SNHLY, CDR2 FYNNEI. V dropped 7 bases and J dropped 10; count of bases not matched to a gene: 1. The CDR3 is 11 residues long. CDR3 loop: CASISGREQFF. CDR3 in DNA: TGTGCCAGCATTAGCGGGAGGGAGCAGTTCTTC.

The sample holds a few counts of this clone. This chain links TRBV28 with TRBJ2-1, with TRBD2 identical over 9 bases. Germline-derived CDR1 and CDR2 are MDHEN and SYDVKM. V gave up 5 bases and J gave up 9 bases; unmatched junction bases: 14. This CDR3 has 16 amino acids. CDR3 DNA sequence: TGTGCCAGCAGTCCCAATAGCGGGAGTTGGTCTATTGAGCAGTTCTTC. Amino acid sequence: CASSPNSGSWSIEQFF.

DNA of the CDR3: TGTGCCTGGAGTGTACTTGGATCTAGAGATACGCAGTATTTT. This translates into CAWSVLGSRDTQYF. The chain employs TRBV30 and TRBJ2-3; D unresolved. Germline V gives CDR1 GTSNPN, CDR2 SVGIG (reference sequence). The CDR3 loop spans 14 amino acids. Trimming removed 0 bases at V and 5 bases at J, with 12 bases between.

This clone was counted between two and nine times. V is TRBV28 and J is TRBJ2-7; 9 bases match TRBD1. CDR3 length: 17 residues. V was clipped by 1 base and J by 2 bases; unmatched bases: 9. Looked up from germline, CDR1 is MDHEN and CDR2 is SYDVKM. The CDR3 protein is CASSLSYRGRRAYEQYF. In DNA form, the CDR3 reads TGTGCCAGCAGTTTATCCTACAGGGGGCGAAGAGCCTACGAGCAGTACTTC. The full variable domain, completed using reference TRBV28 and TRBJ2-7, is DVKVTQSSRYLVKRTGEKVFLECVQDMDHENMFWYRQDPGLGLRLIYFSYDVKMKEKGDIPEGYSVSREKKERFSLILESASTNQTSMYLCASSLSYRGRRAYEQYFGPGTRLTVT.

This clone was seen more than once but under ten times. The V gene is TRBV6-1, the J gene TRBJ2-7; D remains ambiguous. Trimming left V 4 bases short and J 3 bases short, with 7 bases between. The CDR3 runs 12 residues. The germline V gene has CDR1 MNHNS and CDR2 SASEGT. For the CDR3, the DNA is TGTGCCAGCAGTGTCAACAGCTACGAGCAGTACTTC. Translation gives CASSVNSYEQYF.

V gene TRBV19 combines with J gene TRBJ1-1; D might be TRBD1 (5 bases). Deletions cut 5 bases from V and 6 bases from J, with 16 bases between. Germline lookup yields CDR1 LNHDA and CDR2 SQIVND (reference sequence). This CDR3 has 14 amino acids. CDR3 sequence: CASSAGNPGAEAFF. DNA for the CDR3: TGTGCCAGTAGTGCGGGCAACCCGGGGGCTGAAGCTTTCTTT.

This clone was recorded a few times. The chain has TRBV29-1 and TRBJ2-1; the D gene is possibly TRBD2 (5 bases). V was cut by 0 bases and J by 8 bases, with 14 bases left in between. CDR3 length: 14 residues. Per germline, CDR1 SQVTM and CDR2 ANQGSEA. CDR3 sequence (DNA): TGCAGCGTTGAAGATACGGGCGGGCGGTATGAGCAGTTCTTC. Translating gives CSVEDTGGRYEQFF.

This clone has more than one count but fewer than ten. The V gene is TRBV6-1, the J gene TRBJ1-3; possible D gene TRBD1, 5 bases. The germline V and J ends were trimmed by 2 bases and 10 bases, with 9 bases remaining between them. Germline CDR1 reads MNHNS; CDR2 reads SASEGT. There are 12 residues in the CDR3. The CDR3 here is CASSEQTVTIYF. CDR3 in DNA: TGTGCCAGCAGTGAACAGACAGTTACCATATATTTT.

This clone was seen only a few times. V is TRBV5-8 and J is TRBJ2-7; D is unclear. Trimming took off 1 base at V and 2 bases at J, with 13 bases between the two ends. The CDR3 loop spans 15 amino acids. From germline, CDR1 is SGHTS and CDR2 YDEGEE. CDR3 in DNA: TGTGCCAGCAGCTTGCCTAGGTCCCTGGCCTACGAGCAGTACTTC. The encoded protein is CASSLPRSLAYEQYF.

This clone was seen more than once but under ten times. V is TRBV27 and J is TRBJ2-6; D might be TRBD2 (6 bases). The CDR3 sequence is 15 residues long. Per the germline V gene, CDR1 is MNHEY and CDR2 is SMNVEV (reference sequence). V lost 3 bases, J lost 2 bases, and 8 bases lay in between. The DNA for the CDR3 is TGTGCCAGCAGTTTCGGAGGGACTGGGGCCAACGTCCTGACTTTC. Its translation is CASSFGGTGANVLTF. Full variable domain (remainder filled in from reference TRBV27 and TRBJ2-6): EAQVTQNPRYLITVTGKKLTVTCSQNMNHEYMSWYRQDPGLGLRQIYYSMNVEVTDKGDVPEGYKVSRKEKRNFPLILESPSPNQTSLYFCASSFGGTGANVLTFGAGSRLTVL.

The rearrangement uses TRBV7-2 and TRBJ1-5, with D perhaps TRBD1 (5 bases). The CDR3 runs to 14 residues. Germline V CDR1 and CDR2: SGHTA, FQGNSA. Trimming shortened V by 1 base and J by 3 bases, and 7 bases separated the two germline ends. The DNA for the CDR3 is TGTGCCAGCAGCTTAGAGGGGTTCAATCAGCCCCAGCATTTT. Translated, it gives CASSLEGFNQPQHF.

The V gene is TRBV11-3, the J gene TRBJ2-1; 12 bases agree with TRBD2. The CDR3 covers 16 residues. With V trimmed by 5 bases and J by 2 bases, 4 bases remained unmatched. CDR1 is SGHNT, CDR2 YENEEA, per germline. As DNA, the CDR3 is TGTGCCAGCAGCACGGGACTAGCGGGTGCCTACAATGAGCAGTTCTTC. Its protein is CASSTGLAGAYNEQFF. The variable domain in full, completed from reference TRBV11-3 and TRBJ2-1, reads EAGVVQSPRYKIIEKKQPVAFWCNPISGHNTLYWYLQNLGQGPELLIRYENEEAVDDSQLPKDRFSAERLKGVDSTLKIQPAELGDSAVYLCASSTGLAGAYNEQFFGPGTRLTVL.

There are a few counts of this clone. The CDR3 nucleotides are TGTGCCAGCAGCTTAGTGCCCGTGAGGCGGGGCGTGAAGGCTTTCTTT. Translation gives CASSLVPVRRGVKAFF. This rearrangement joins TRBV7-8 to TRBJ1-1; maybe TRBD1 (5 bases). Germline loops: CDR1 SGHVS, CDR2 FQNEAQ. V dropped 1 base and J dropped 11 bases, with 23 bases sitting between them. CDR3 length: 16 amino acids.

CDR3 sequence (DNA): TGTGCCAGCAGTTTAACTAGCGGGAGCCCAGATACGCAGTATTTT. It translates to CASSLTSGSPDTQYF. J is TRBJ2-3 and V is TRBV28; 11 bases are a match to TRBD2. With 2 bases clipped from V and 4 bases from J, the junction kept 2 bases outside the gene matches. In germline, CDR1 is MDHEN, CDR2 SYDVKM. The CDR3 consists of 15 residues. Full variable domain (remainder filled in from reference TRBV28 and TRBJ2-3): DVKVTQSSRYLVKRTGEKVFLECVQDMDHENMFWYRQDPGLGLRLIYFSYDVKMKEKGDIPEGYSVSREKKERFSLILESASTNQTSMYLCASSLTSGSPDTQYFGPGTRLTVL.

This clone was observed a few times. Written as DNA, the CDR3 is TGTGCCAGCAGCCCCCTACGGGACACTAGCGGGCAAGAGACCCAGTACTTC. Translating it yields CASSPLRDTSGQETQYF. This rearrangement joins TRBV14 to TRBJ2-5; 9 bases are a match to TRBD2. Trimming removed 4 bases from V and 2 bases from J; junction bases left unmatched: 11. CDR1 SGHDN and CDR2 FVKESK come from the germline V gene. The CDR3 loop spans 17 amino acids.

The chain has TRBV2 and TRBJ2-5; D is unclear. The J call is doubtful: the DNA matches TRBJ2-7 better. The germline V gene encodes CDR1 SNHLY and CDR2 FYNNEI. The CDR3 spans 11 residues. CDR3 region: CASDLGFEQYF. The CDR3 DNA reads as TGTGCCAGCGACCTCGGGTTCGAGCAGTACTTC.

This chain links TRBV18 with TRBJ2-5, with TRBD1 identical over 7 bases. V dropped 4 bases and J dropped 1; count of bases not matched to a gene: 6. Looked up from germline, CDR1 is KGHSH and CDR2 is LQKENI. The CDR3 is 15 amino acids. DNA for the CDR3: TGTGCCAGCTCACTAGGCCGACAGGGCCAAGAGACCCAGTACTTC. Translating it yields CASSLGRQGQETQYF.

The chain links TRBV7-9 to TRBJ1-4, with 9 positions matching TRBD1. Germline assignment: CDR1 SEHNR and CDR2 FQNEAQ (reference sequence). The V gene end was trimmed by 2 bases and the J gene end by 3 bases; junction bases not matched to a gene: 7. The CDR3 is made up of 17 amino acids. The CDR3 reads CASSLTGTGIANEKLFF. The CDR3 nucleotides are TGTGCCAGCAGCTTAACCGGGACAGGGATAGCTAATGAAAAACTGTTTTTT.

In this sample, this clone turned up a few times. The germline gene is not matched at one end of the junction; a read error may be the cause. The rearrangement joins TRBV25-1 to TRBJ1-6; D might be TRBD1 (6 bases). Germline V lookup: CDR1 MGHDK, CDR2 SYGVNS. The CDR3 consists of 16 residues. The CDR3 bases are TGTGCCAGCAGTGGTGGACAGTTCCAATTCTATCCACCCATCCACTTC. Its protein product is CASSGGQFQFYPPIHF.

This clone was observed a few times. The chain has TRBV19 and TRBJ2-2; TRBD2 agrees at 8 bases. CDR1 is LNHDA, CDR2 SQIVND, per germline (reference sequence). J was trimmed by 0 bases and V by 1 base; bases with no gene match: 1. This CDR3 spans 16 amino acids. DNA of the CDR3: TGTGCCAGTAGTATAGTAGCGGGGTCGAACACCGGGGAGCTGTTTTTT. Residues: CASSIVAGSNTGELFF.

The chain links TRBV6-5 to TRBJ2-7, with D uncertain. This CDR3 contains 14 residues. The ends were cut back, 0 bases at V and 0 bases at J, with 6 bases in the middle. Germline CDR1 MNHEY, CDR2 SVGAGI. The CDR3 region has the DNA TGTGCCAGCAGTTACTCGCACAGCTCCTACGAGCAGTACTTC. Encoded protein: CASSYSHSSYEQYF.

This clone was seen more than once but under ten times. The V and J genes are TRBV2 and TRBJ2-2; D uncertain. V lost 6 bases and J 4 bases, leaving 6 bases between the germline ends. Germline CDR1 and CDR2: SNHLY and FYNNEI. The length of the CDR3 is 12 residues. The CDR3 loop reads CASSPVTGELFF. The CDR3 DNA follows: TGTGCCAGCAGCCCGGTCACCGGGGAGCTGTTTTTT.

A few counts support this clone. The V and J genes are TRBV6-1 and TRBJ1-2, with D possibly matching TRBD1 (5 bases). CDR1 is MNHNS and CDR2 is SASEGT in the germline V gene. The CDR3 has 15 amino acids. Trimming took off 4 bases at V and 1 base at J, with 13 bases between the two ends. CDR3 residues: CASSVTGDHNYGYTF. The CDR3 nucleotides read TGTGCCAGCAGTGTAACAGGAGACCATAACTATGGCTACACCTTC.

The sample holds a few counts of this clone. At one boundary the junction diverges from the germline segment, which might be a read error. V usage is TRBV2 and J usage is TRBJ2-7, with D maybe TRBD1 (5 bases). Germline CDR1 and CDR2: SNHLY and FYNNEI. The CDR3 contains 11 residues. In DNA form, the CDR3 reads TGTGCCAGCAGTGAAGCGGGGCCTGGGGTTTTC. Its translation: CASSEAGPGVF. The full variable domain, completed using reference TRBV2 and TRBJ2-7, is EPEVTQTPSHQVTQMGQEVILRCVPISNHLYFYWYRQILGQKVEFLVSFYNNEISEKSEIFDDQFSVERPDGSNFTLKIRSTKLEDSAMYFCASSEAGPGVFGPGTRLTVT.

The J gene is TRBJ2-2, the V gene TRBV6-5; no clear D. This CDR3 is 13 amino acids long. Germline V gives CDR1 MNHEY, CDR2 SVGAGI. Trimming removed 5 bases at V and 4 bases at J, with 8 bases between. The CDR3 spells CASSPFVTGELFF. The CDR3 coding sequence is TGTGCCAGCAGTCCCTTTGTCACCGGGGAGCTGTTTTTT.

The V and J genes are TRBV7-9 and TRBJ1-5; D is ambiguous. Germline loops: CDR1 SEHNR, CDR2 FQNEAQ (reference sequence). CDR3 size: 14 residues. V was cut by 5 bases and J by 7 bases, with 15 bases left in between. This CDR3 reads CASSPTGREQPQHF. Written as DNA, the CDR3 is TGTGCCAGCAGCCCGACCGGGCGGGAGCAGCCCCAGCATTTT.